This T cell receptor (beta chain) was profiled in a study of CXCR3-negative and CXCR3-positive naive CD8 T cells. Study at large: There were about 140 million TRB reads altogether, and each library had about 1.5 +/- 0.3 million of them.

CD45RO-CCR7+CD27+CD95- marked naive CD8+ T cells. UMI-labeled TRB cDNA libraries were prepared by 5' RACE. TCRdb re-called the 5' RACE reads; one entry per CDR3 protein, DNA not given. This repertoire includes more than 100,000 distinct CDR3 sequences. As regards this clonotype: Its specificity is not known.

Study-wide results and limits: When CXCR3-positive naive cells were set against CXCR3-negative naive cells, the former had more hydrophobic TRB CDR3s. Memory CD8+ cells had much lower diversity, and both naive subsets had comparably high diversity.

This CDR3 is 16 amino acids long. The V gene's germline CDR1 is SGHRS and CDR2 YFSETQ. The rearrangement joins TRBV5-1 to TRBJ2-3; TCRdb's D call of TRBD1 is untestable without DNA. This TCR was recovered from a human donor in good health. Some clones in this sample may be carry-over from other donors' samples. The specimen sequenced was naive CXCR3+ CD8+ T cells from blood. Subset indicated: CD45RO-CCR7+CD27+CD95- naive CD8+ T cells expressing CXCR3 (TNR3+). CDR3 sequence: CASSPGHYNGADTQYF.